These T cell receptor beta chains were read from a single sample in a study of blood T cell repertoires in COVID-19. Sequenced by immunoSEQ multiplex PCR; TCRdb stores in-frame clones only, minus some. This sample has about 190,000 clones, with about three quarters found just once. The material sequenced was peripheral blood. The source of these receptors is a woman at least 80 years old with active or convalescent COVID-19. Each CDR3 is given with its conserved first and last residue. Fields, in order: D gene, V gene, J gene, clone size, CDR3 DNA, CDR3 protein. D genes are given only for firm matches. Not all rows give a size; the values are once, few, many and, for expanded clones, a class.

-	TRBV4-3	TRBJ1-5	-	TGCGCCAGCAGCCAGGCCGTCAATCAGCCCCAGCATTTT	CASSQAVNQPQHF
-	TRBV12-3/TRBV12-4	TRBJ2-3	-	TGTGCCAGCAGTTTCGGAGGGAGAGATACGCAGTATTTT	CASSFGGRDTQYF
-	TRBV5-5	TRBJ1-3	-	TGTGCCAGCAGCCCAACCAACTCGTATGGAAACACCATATATTTT	CASSPTNSYGNTIYF
TRBD1	TRBV5-1	TRBJ2-3	-	TGCGCCAGCAGCTCTGTTGGAACAGGGGACCCCACAGATACGCAGTATTTT	CASSSVGTGDPTDTQYF
-	TRBV11-2	TRBJ2-5	-	TGTGCCAGCAGCTTAGGGACGGTGGGGGAGGCCCAGTACTTC	CASSLGTVGEAQYF
-	TRBV3-1/TRBV3-2	TRBJ1-4	-	TGTGCCAGCAGCCAACTGGAGGAAAAACTGTTTTTT	CASSQLEEKLFF
TRBD1	TRBV11-2	TRBJ1-3	once	TGTGCCAGCAGCCTGTATTCCGGGACAGGGACCTCTGGAAACACCATATATTTT	CASSLYSGTGTSGNTIYF
TRBD2	TRBV5-1	TRBJ2-7	many	TGCGCCAGCAGCTCGGAGGCCGGGACTAGCGGGGGATACGAGCAGTACTTC	CASSSEAGTSGGYEQYF
TRBD1	TRBV5-7	TRBJ1-3	few	TGTGCCAGCAGCCGATACAAGGGGACAGGGACAACCTCTGGAAACACCATATATTTT	CASSRYKGTGTTSGNTIYF
TRBD1	TRBV9	TRBJ2-6	-	TGTGCCAGCAGCCCAAGGACAGGGGGCGATTCTGGGGCCAACGTCCTGACTTTC	CASSPRTGGDSGANVLTF
TRBD1	TRBV5-4	TRBJ1-5	-	TGTGCCAGCAGCACCGCCGGACAGGGGCACAATCAGCCCCAGCATTTT	CASSTAGQGHNQPQHF
-	TRBV28	TRBJ1-2	-	TGTGCCAGCGTTACTGGTCAGGGAGGGGGCTACACCTTC	CASVTGQGGGYTF
TRBD1	TRBV18	TRBJ1-5	-	TGTGCCAGCTCAAATTCCGGGACAGGGGGCAACCAGCCCCAGCATTTT	CASSNSGTGGNQPQHF
TRBD1	TRBV19	TRBJ2-2	few	TGTGCCAGTAGTCCCGGACAGGGGAACACCGGGGAGCTGTTTTTT	CASSPGQGNTGELFF
-	TRBV29-1	TRBJ2-5	-	TGCAGCGTTGCCAGGGATCTAAGGGAGACCCAGTACTTC	CSVARDLRETQYF
-	TRBV27	TRBJ1-3	few	TGTGCCAGCAGTCCAAAAGGTAGACAGTCAGACCCCTCTGGAAACACCATATATTTT	CASSPKGRQSDPSGNTIYF
-	TRBV28	TRBJ1-6	-	TGTGCCAGTTTAAAAATTAGCTCCTATAATTCACCCCTCCACTTT	CASLKISSYNSPLHF
TRBD1	TRBV7-2	TRBJ1-1	-	TGTGCCAGCAGCTTCGGACAGGGGAAGGCCACTGAAGCTTTCTTT	CASSFGQGKATEAFF
-	TRBV6-1	TRBJ2-7	-	TGTGCCAGCAGTGAACTTGGGGGGTCCCACGAGCAGTACTTC	CASSELGGSHEQYF
-	TRBV6-1	TRBJ1-6	once	TGTGCCAGCAGTGAAGAGGGGTGGGCGAATTCACCCCTCCACTTT	CASSEEGWANSPLHF
TRBD1	TRBV27	TRBJ1-2	-	TGTGCCAGCAGTACGCGGACAGGGGGTTATGGCTACACCTTC	CASSTRTGGYGYTF
-	TRBV7-6	TRBJ1-6	few	TGTGCCAGCAGCTTAGAATCCGGGAGCTCCTATAATTCACCCCTCCACTTT	CASSLESGSSYNSPLHF
-	TRBV7-9	TRBJ1-4	-	TGTGCCAGCGGCGGGTGGGAAAAACTGTTTTTT	CASGGWEKLFF
TRBD1	TRBV2	TRBJ1-6	-	TGTGCCAGCAGCCGGGACAGGGAATCACCCCTCCACTTT	CASSRDRESPLHF
-	TRBV6-5	TRBJ1-1	-	TGTGCCAGCAGTTACAGGGGCGTCAACACTGAAGCTTTCTTT	CASSYRGVNTEAFF
TRBD1	TRBV6-5	TRBJ2-3	many	TGTGCCAGCAGTCCGGGACAGAGTCCAGATACGCAGTATTTT	CASSPGQSPDTQYF
-	TRBV18	TRBJ2-1	-	TGTGCCAGCTCCTTCTCGGGCGGGGATGAGCAGTTCTTC	CASSFSGGDEQFF
TRBD1	TRBV5-1	TRBJ2-7	-	TGCGCCAGCAGCTTCGCAGGGGGCTCCTACGAGCAGTACTTC	CASSFAGGSYEQYF
-	TRBV29-1	TRBJ2-5	once	TGCAGCGTTGAAAGCAGAGGGCAAGAGACCCAGTACTTC	CSVESRGQETQYF
-	TRBV5-1	TRBJ1-2	few	TGCGCCAGCAGCCAAACCCCCGGGACTCGGGATGGCTACACCTTC	CASSQTPGTRDGYTF
-	TRBV5-5	TRBJ1-4	-	TGTGCCAGCAGCTTCCCAACCGGGACAACTAATGAAAAACTGTTTTTT	CASSFPTGTTNEKLFF
-	TRBV2	TRBJ1-2	-	TGTGCCAGCAGTGAAGGGCGGGGCGGGGGCTACACCTTC	CASSEGRGGGYTF
-	TRBV6-1	TRBJ2-1	once	TGTGCCAGCAGTGAACGTCTGGGGAGGACCTACAATGAGCAGTTCTTC	CASSERLGRTYNEQFF
TRBD1	TRBV6-2/TRBV6-3	TRBJ1-2	-	TGTGCCAGCAGTTTCCGACAGGGGGCGGCTGGCTACACCTTC	CASSFRQGAAGYTF
-	TRBV27	TRBJ2-2	-	TGTGCCAGCAGTTTCACTGCCGGGGAGCTGTTTTTT	CASSFTAGELFF
TRBD1	TRBV9	TRBJ1-2	-	TGTGCCAGCAGGCCAGAGGGGGCCAGGTCGCCCTATGGCTACACCTTC	CASRPEGARSPYGYTF
TRBD1	TRBV7-2	TRBJ2-7	-	TGTGCCAGCAGCTTCGTCCGGGACAGGGGTTACGAGCAGTACTTC	CASSFVRDRGYEQYF
TRBD1	TRBV15	TRBJ1-5	-	TGTGCCACCAGCAGAGTGACAGGGGGCTTCAATCAGCCCCAGCATTTT	CATSRVTGGFNQPQHF
-	TRBV3-1/TRBV3-2	TRBJ2-3	few	TGTGCCAGCAGCCAAGACTTATCTAGCACAGATACGCAGTATTTT	CASSQDLSSTDTQYF
TRBD1	TRBV4-1	TRBJ1-2	-	TGCGCCAGCAGCCAAGTTACCAACACAGGGGTTTATGGCTACACCTTC	CASSQVTNTGVYGYTF
-	TRBV9	TRBJ1-1	-	TGTGCCAGCAGCGTGGGGCAGGGCTACACTGAAGCTTTCTTT	CASSVGQGYTEAFF
-	TRBV6-5	TRBJ2-3	-	TGTGCCAGCCGGTTCGCTACAGGGAGCACAGATACGCAGTATTTT	CASRFATGSTDTQYF
-	TRBV5-1	TRBJ2-2	-	TGCGCCAGCAGCTTGCAGGGGTTGAACACCGGGGAGCTGTTTTTT	CASSLQGLNTGELFF
TRBD1	TRBV23-1	TRBJ2-7	-	TGCGCCAGCAGTCAATCGTACAGGGGGATGAACGAGCAGTACTTC	CASSQSYRGMNEQYF
TRBD2	TRBV4-2	TRBJ2-1	-	TGTGCCAGCAGCCAGAGTAGCGGGGGGGCTGAGCAGTTCTTC	CASSQSSGGAEQFF
-	TRBV5-1	TRBJ1-4	-	TGCGCCAGCAGCTTGGGTTTGGCAGACTTTGCAACTAATGAAAAACTGTTTTTT	CASSLGLADFATNEKLFF
-	TRBV12-3/TRBV12-4	TRBJ2-5	-	TGTGCCAGCAGTCAGACAGGAGAGACCCAGTACTTC	CASSQTGETQYF
TRBD1	TRBV6-2/TRBV6-3	TRBJ1-5	-	TGTGCCAGCAGTTACCGAGGGGTAGGGACAGGGCCCAATCAGCCCCAGCATTTT	CASSYRGVGTGPNQPQHF
-	TRBV14	TRBJ2-1	few	TGTGCCAGCAGCCAGAGGAGAGAGCATGAGCAGTTCTTC	CASSQRREHEQFF
-	TRBV6-5	TRBJ1-5	few	TGTGCCAGCAGCGGTAGGGGGACGGGTCAGCCCCAGCATTTT	CASSGRGTGQPQHF
-	TRBV4-3	TRBJ2-2	-	TGCGCCAGCAGCCAAGAACGCTACAACACCGGGGAGCTGTTTTTT	CASSQERYNTGELFF
TRBD2	TRBV10-3	TRBJ2-3	-	TGTGCCATCAGTCTACTAGCGGGGGGGCTCTCCACAGATACGCAGTATTTT	CAISLLAGGLSTDTQYF